The 14 T cell receptor beta chains presented below share a single source sample, sequenced in a study of spatial heterogeneity in lung cancer. TCRdb re-called the 5' RACE reads with MiXCR, one entry per CDR3 protein. Found here are several thousand distinct CDR3 sequences, roughly 19% of them singletons; the top ten hold more than 15%. The time point is: sample taken at primary tumor resection. Tumor, nontumor lung or frozen PBMC supplied whole RNA, sequenced without sorting. The starting material was PBMCs, obtained at surgery. The origin of the receptors is a female donor with early-stage non-small cell lung cancer.

CDR3 region: CASVSRQQETQYF. CDR3 bases: TGTGCCAGCGTTAGCCGGCAGCAAGAGACCCAGTACTTC. The chain uses TRBV2 and TRBJ2-5; D gene unclear. The CDR3 consists of 13 residues. V was pared by 8 bases and J by 2 bases, with 12 bases between. Germline V gene sequence: CDR1 SNHLY, CDR2 FYNNEI.

This clonotype is labeled as medium-sized. The V call is TRBV20-1, the J call TRBJ2-3; D is perhaps TRBD2 (7 bases). V was cut by 0 bases and J by 4 bases, with 20 bases left in between. Germline loops: CDR1 DFQATT, CDR2 SNEGSKA (reference sequence). The CDR3 is made up of 17 amino acids. CDR3 nucleotide sequence: TGCAGTGCTAGAGATCTCGGGACGCAAGGGGGGGCAGATACGCAGTATTTT. Translation: CSARDLGTQGGADTQYF.

This chain uses TRBV20-1 with TRBJ1-2; TRBD1 agrees at 8 bases. The length of the CDR3 is 14 residues. The V gene end was trimmed by 4 bases and the J gene end by 2 bases; junction bases not matched to a gene: 6. Germline loops: CDR1 DFQATT, CDR2 SNEGSKA (reference sequence). The CDR3 DNA reads as TGCAGTGCTACTGGGGACAGGACGAACTATGGCTACACCTTC. It codes for CSATGDRTNYGYTF.

In this sample, this clonotype is medium-sized (0.01 to 0.1%). The CDR3 DNA sequence: TGCGCCCTCAAAGGCGGCCAACAAGAGACCCAGTACTTC. Translating it yields CALKGGQQETQYF. The chain links TRBV10-2 to TRBJ2-5, with no clear D. Looked up from germline, CDR1 is WSHSY and CDR2 is SAAADI. This CDR3 comprises 13 residues. V dropped 11 bases and J dropped 2 bases, with 15 bases sitting between them.

This clonotype was detected only a few times. V usage is TRBV4-3 and J usage is TRBJ1-5; weak D call: TRBD1 (6 bases). The V end lost 1 base, the J end lost 2 bases, and 9 bases lay between the germline ends. CDR3 length: 15 residues. Germline lookup yields CDR1 LGHNA and CDR2 YSLEER. CDR3 in DNA: TGCGCCAGCAGCCAAGGAAGGACAGGCAATCAGCCCCAGCATTTT. It yields the protein CASSQGRTGNQPQHF.

The gene calls are TRBV28 and TRBJ2-3; D may be TRBD2 (6 bases). The V end was cut by 10 bases, the J end by 5 bases, with 19 bases between. Germline V gene lookup returns CDR1 MDHEN and CDR2 SYDVKM. The CDR3 totals 14 residues. The CDR3 loop is CATIEMGGVDTQYF. CDR3 DNA: TGTGCCACCATTGAAATGGGGGGAGTAGATACGCAGTATTTT.

This clonotype was seen many times. This sequence joins TRBV2 and TRBJ2-1; no reliable D call. Trimming left V 7 bases short and J 3 bases short, with 4 bases between. This CDR3 is built from 11 residues. Germline V gives CDR1 SNHLY, CDR2 FYNNEI. The CDR3 protein is CASNGYNEQFF. The CDR3 coding sequence is TGTGCCAGCAACGGCTACAATGAGCAGTTCTTC.

This clonotype was detected many times. The genes are TRBV14 and TRBJ2-5; no clear D gene. The ends were cut back, 0 bases at V and 5 bases at J, with 7 bases in the middle. There are 13 residues in the CDR3. CDR1 is SGHDN and CDR2 is FVKESK in the germline V gene. CDR3 region: CASSQEDQETQYF. The CDR3 DNA sequence: TGTGCCAGCAGCCAAGAAGATCAGGAGACCCAGTACTTC.

Judged by abundance, this clonotype is medium-sized. The chain carries TRBV20-1 and TRBJ2-5; 7 bases agree with TRBD1. The germline V gene has CDR1 DFQATT and CDR2 SNEGSKA (reference sequence). CDR3 size: 15 residues. Losses at the gene ends were 0 bases for V and 5 bases for J; bases not matched to a gene: 9. The CDR3 bases are TGCAGTGCTAGAGACGGGACAGCCCTGAGGGAGACCCAGTACTTC. It encodes CSARDGTALRETQYF.

By proportion, this clonotype is medium-sized. V is TRBV20-1 and J is TRBJ1-3; D unresolved. CDR1 and CDR2 (germline): DFQATT, SNEGSKA (reference sequence). With 3 bases removed from V and 9 bases from J, the gap between germline ends came to 9 bases. This CDR3 is 11 amino acids long. Here the CDR3 DNA reads TGCAGTGCTAGGATAGGTGGCACCATATATTTT. Amino acid sequence: CSARIGGTIYF.

This clonotype was seen more than once but under ten times. The chain employs TRBV7-3 and TRBJ2-6, with D unresolved. Trimming pared 5 bases from V and 0 bases from J, leaving 8 bases between. Germline V gene data show CDR1 as SGHTA and CDR2 as FQGTGA. This CDR3 spans 15 amino acids. The CDR3 spells CASSPGSSGANVLTF. In nucleotides, the CDR3 is TGTGCCAGCAGCCCGGGCAGCTCTGGGGCCAACGTCCTGACTTTC.

In its sample, this clonotype was seen many times. The gene calls are TRBV11-2 and TRBJ1-2; TRBD1 is a possible D gene (6 bases). The germline V and J ends were trimmed by 5 bases and 5 bases, with 18 bases remaining between them. The germline V gene has CDR1 SGHAT and CDR2 FQNNGV. The CDR3 consists of 15 residues. The CDR3 is CASSEAMDRSYGYTF. The DNA of the CDR3 is TGTGCCAGCAGCGAAGCGATGGACAGAAGTTATGGCTACACCTTC.

This clonotype is categorized as medium-sized. V gene TRBV12-3 or TRBV12-4 combines with J gene TRBJ2-1, with D unclear. This CDR3 is 11 amino acids long. V lost 5 bases to trimming and J lost 10 bases, with 9 bases between them. The CDR3 nucleotides read TGTGCCAGCAGTACGCGCTCGGAGCAGTTCTTC. This sequence encodes CASSTRSEQFF.

This clonotype is medium-sized in the sample. This chain uses TRBV9 with TRBJ2-3; D unclear. Trimming left V 4 bases short and J 2 bases short, with 11 bases between. This CDR3 has 14 amino acids. Germline CDR1 and CDR2: SGDLS and YYNGEE. The CDR3 loop is CASSYGVDTDTQYF. DNA of the CDR3: TGTGCCAGCAGCTATGGGGTGGACACAGATACGCAGTATTTT.